Presented here are 16 T cell receptor beta chains from one specimen sequenced in a study of human T cells and chemical hapten exposure. Using its own MiXCR run on the RACE reads, TCRdb lists one record per CDR3 protein. Here the sample spans 210,000 or so distinct CDR3 sequences, under 30% being singletons. Time point defined: patch test 3, about 24 weeks after DPC sensitization. Treatment of the sample: therapeutic diphenylcyclopropenone sensitization with weekly scalp DPC. The sample in question was whole blood, obtained in connection with sensitization to the hapten diphenylcyclopropenone (DPC). Receptors originate from a woman aged 40 to 49 with alopecia areata. Some clones in this sample may be carry-over from other donors' samples.

The chain employs TRBV9 and TRBJ2-3, with a tentative D call TRBD1 (5 bases). This CDR3 has 14 residues. From germline, CDR1 is SGDLS and CDR2 YYNGEE. V lost 2 bases and J 2 bases, leaving 9 bases between the germline ends. The CDR3 loop reads CASSVTATTDTQYF. The CDR3 DNA sequence: TGTGCCAGCAGCGTGACAGCAACCACAGATACGCAGTATTTT. Using reference TRBV9 and TRBJ2-3 for the parts outside the CDR3, the full variable domain is DSGVTQTPKHLITATGQRVTLRCSPRSGDLSVYWYQQSLDQGLQFLIQYYNGEERAKGNILERFSAQQFPDLHSELNLSSLELGDSALYFCASSVTATTDTQYFGPGTRLTVL.

This sequence joins TRBV6-5 and TRBJ2-7, with TRBD1 identical over 9 bases. The germline V gene encodes CDR1 MNHEY and CDR2 SVGAGI. V was clipped by 0 bases and J by 4 bases; unmatched bases: 4. The CDR3 spans 15 residues. CDR3: CASSYSRDRAYEQYF. In DNA, the CDR3 is TGTGCCAGCAGTTACTCGCGGGACAGGGCGTACGAGCAGTACTTC.

The rearrangement uses TRBV24-1 and TRBJ1-2; no definite D call. This CDR3 is 13 amino acids long. The germline V gene has CDR1 KGHDR and CDR2 SFDVKD. V was shortened by 4 bases and J by 5 bases, with 10 bases between the two germline ends. The DNA for the CDR3 is TGTGCCACCAGTGACCCGTGGTCATATGGCTACACCTTC. Translated, it gives CATSDPWSYGYTF.

J is TRBJ1-6 and V is TRBV20-1; 8 bases align to TRBD1. The junction had 5 bases not matched to a gene; V was cut back by 3 bases and J by 7 bases. This CDR3 comprises 14 residues. The V gene's germline CDR1 is DFQATT and CDR2 SNEGSKA (reference sequence). The CDR3 DNA is TGCAGTGCTAGCCTTACAGGGGGGAATTCACCCCTCCACTTT. Residues: CSASLTGGNSPLHF.

The chain joins TRBV24-1 to TRBJ2-4; TRBD2 might be the D (6 bases). The CDR3 runs 16 residues. Germline CDR1 KGHDR, CDR2 SFDVKD. The ends were cut back, 3 bases at V and 1 base at J, with 12 bases in the middle. The CDR3 DNA sequence: TGTGCCACCAGTGATAAGGGAGGTGGCGCCAAAAACATTCAGTACTTC. Translation gives CATSDKGGGAKNIQYF.

This chain joins TRBV20-1 and TRBJ2-3; unclear D gene. Germline V gene sequence: CDR1 DFQATT, CDR2 SNEGSKA (reference sequence). This CDR3 has 14 amino acids. V was shortened by 6 bases and J by 5 bases, with 18 bases between the two germline ends. Here the CDR3 DNA reads TGCAGTGCCATTAACCGGGCCGCCCGAGATACGCAGTATTTT. It specifies CSAINRAARDTQYF.

The gene calls are TRBV7-2 and TRBJ2-7, with D maybe TRBD2 (6 bases). Trimming cost V 5 bases and J 2 bases, with 16 bases left between them. This CDR3 spans 15 amino acids. CDR1 SGHTA and CDR2 FQGNSA come from the germline V gene. The CDR3 sequence is CASSPEGLKPYEQYF. Written as DNA, the CDR3 is TGTGCCAGCAGCCCCGAGGGACTTAAGCCCTACGAGCAGTACTTC.

This clonotype was picked up a small number of times. DNA for the CDR3: TGTGCCACCAGCAGGGGTCACAGCGACGAGCAGTACTTC. Amino acid sequence: CATSRGHSDEQYF. The chain employs TRBV15 and TRBJ2-7; D remains unclear. CDR1 is LNHNV, CDR2 YYDKDF, per germline (reference sequence). The CDR3 sequence is 13 residues long. Trimming pared 3 bases from V and 5 bases from J, leaving 11 bases between. Looking up the rest from reference TRBV15 and TRBJ2-7 gives the full variable domain: DAMVIQNPRYQVTQFGKPVTLSCSQTLNHNVMYWYQQKSSQAPKLLFHYYDKDFNNEADTPDNFQSRRPNTSFCFLDIRSPGLGDTAMYLCATSRGHSDEQYFGPGTRLTVT.

CDR3 coding DNA: TGCAGCGTTGGGTCGACAGGATGGTACCAAGAGACCCAGTACTTC. Protein sequence: CSVGSTGWYQETQYF. J is TRBJ2-5 and V is TRBV29-1; D possibly corresponds to TRBD1 (6 bases). CDR1 SQVTM and CDR2 ANQGSEA come from the germline V gene. This CDR3 spans 15 amino acids. V lost 4 bases and J 0 bases, leaving 15 bases between the germline ends.

This sequence joins TRBV7-3 and TRBJ2-2; 9 bases line up with TRBD2. This CDR3 has 16 residues. CDR1 and CDR2 (germline): SGHTA, FQGTGA. V gave up 5 bases and J gave up 3 bases; unmatched junction bases: 7. CDR3 DNA: TGTGCCAGCAGCCTAGTGGGCGGGAGGGACACCGGGGAGCTGTTTTTT. The encoded protein is CASSLVGGRDTGELFF. The full variable domain, completed using reference TRBV7-3 and TRBJ2-2, is GAGVSQTPSNKVTEKGKYVELRCDPISGHTALYWYRQSLGQGPEFLIYFQGTGAADDSGLPNDRFFAVRPEGSVSTLKIQRTERGDSAVYLCASSLVGGRDTGELFFGEGSRLTVL.

The chain employs TRBV29-1 and TRBJ2-1; D perhaps matches TRBD2 (5 bases). CDR1 and CDR2 (germline): SQVTM, ANQGSEA. This CDR3 is 14 amino acids long. The ends were cut back, 7 bases at V and 3 bases at J, with 16 bases in the middle. CDR3 sequence reads: CSARRPGIYNEQFF. CDR3 coding DNA: TGCAGCGCGCGTCGTCCCGGGATCTACAATGAGCAGTTCTTC.

This chain joins TRBV5-1 and TRBJ2-3, with TRBD1 as a possible D gene (6 bases). The length of the CDR3 is 14 residues. V was clipped by 3 bases and J by 7 bases, with 15 bases between them. Germline V gene sequence: CDR1 SGHRS, CDR2 YFSETQ. CDR3: CASSSTGIPNTQYF. The CDR3 DNA reads as TGCGCCAGCAGCTCTACAGGGATTCCTAATACGCAGTATTTT.

This chain joins TRBV7-2 and TRBJ2-1; D not resolved. In germline, CDR1 is SGHTA, CDR2 FQGNSA. The CDR3 totals 13 residues. The V gene lost 1 base and the J gene lost 6 bases, with 7 bases spanning the gap. The CDR3 protein is CASSLDYLNEQFF. CDR3 DNA: TGTGCCAGCAGCTTAGACTACCTCAATGAGCAGTTCTTC.

This clonotype was counted only a few times. The V gene is TRBV7-2, the J gene TRBJ1-2; D uncertain. Germline V gives CDR1 SGHTA, CDR2 FQGNSA. The V end lost 2 bases, the J end lost 4 bases, and 8 bases lay between the germline ends. This CDR3 has 13 amino acids. CDR3 nucleotides: TGTGCCAGCAGCTTACCCAGTACCTATGGCTACACCTTC. It translates to CASSLPSTYGYTF. Supplemented by reference TRBV7-2 and TRBJ1-2, the full variable domain reads GAGVSQSPSNKVTEKGKDVELRCDPISGHTALYWYRQSLGQGLEFLIYFQGNSAPDKSGLPSDRFSAERTGGSVSTLTIQRTQQEDSAVYLCASSLPSTYGYTFGSGTRLTVV.

The chain uses TRBV20-1 and TRBJ2-2; 7 bases align to TRBD2. Germline CDR1 and CDR2: DFQATT and SNEGSKA (reference sequence). The V and J ends lost 3 bases and 0 bases, in that order; junction bases with no gene match: 7. The CDR3 is made up of 16 amino acids. CDR3 coding DNA: TGCAGTGCTAGTTGGGAGCGGGGCGCGAACACCGGGGAGCTGTTTTTT. Amino acid sequence: CSASWERGANTGELFF.

This clonotype was seen only a few times. This chain links TRBV6-5 with TRBJ2-7; D remains unclear. This CDR3 is 11 amino acids long. V lost 7 bases to trimming and J lost 9 bases, with 13 bases between them. From germline, CDR1 is MNHEY and CDR2 SVGAGI. The CDR3, as DNA: TGTGCCAGCACCTACCGAACTATGCAGTACTTC. Its protein product is CASTYRTMQYF.